The rows below give T cell receptor beta chains drawn from one sample of a study of T cells after yellow fever vaccination. TCRdb reprocessed the 5' RACE reads with MiXCR, giving one entry per CDR3 protein. The data contain some 29,000 distinct CDR3 sequences, under 6% of them singletons. The sequencing used CD8+ T cells sorted from PBMCs, collected 10 days after the yellow fever booster vaccination. Every receptor here comes from a man younger than 45 who received the YFV17D yellow fever vaccine. The CDR3 runs from the conserved cysteine through the conserved F or W.

17	TRBV19	TRBJ2-5	CATSIGSSGQYQETQYF
15	TRBV5-1	TRBJ2-7	CASSLSYGIGYEQYF
15	TRBV7-9	TRBJ2-7	CASSPTALVSYEQYF
11	TRBV7-9	TRBJ1-2	CASTQEYGYTF
10	TRBV10-2	TRBJ1-1	CASMGTEAFF
13	TRBV5-1	TRBJ2-7	CASRSGTPYEQYF
14	TRBV18	TRBJ2-5	CASSFPEAGETQYF
13	TRBV6-2/TRBV6-3	TRBJ1-2	CASANGQISGYTF
15	TRBV6-5	TRBJ2-5	CASSYSTPGVEAQYF
15	TRBV4-2	TRBJ2-1	CASGPGPAYYNEQFF
14	TRBV12-2	TRBJ2-3	CASRLGRLPDTQYF
13	TRBV6-5	TRBJ2-3	CASQTGETDTQYF
15	TRBV4-2	TRBJ2-3	CASSPRDYGADTQYF
13	TRBV6-5	TRBJ2-1	CASSRGTYNEQFF
16	TRBV5-6	TRBJ2-2	CASSDGDRPATGELFF
16	TRBV19	TRBJ2-7	CASSIGVFSGYYEQYF
16	TRBV20-1	TRBJ2-1	CSAEIELAGGSYEQFF
16	TRBV13	TRBJ2-7	CASSLRLAGLPYEQYF
14	TRBV9	TRBJ2-7	CASSEWGGGDEQYF
16	TRBV7-6	TRBJ2-5	CASSSVDGDALETQYF
14	TRBV19	TRBJ2-3	CASKTGADSGRQYF
15	TRBV12-3/TRBV12-4	TRBJ2-7	CASSFPGQGDDEQYF
14	TRBV28	TRBJ2-3	CASSNRDSTDTQYF
17	TRBV10-2	TRBJ2-7	CASRDPSGTSPSYEQYF
15	TRBV6-5	TRBJ2-3	CASSYSWLAPDTQYF
15	TRBV3-1	TRBJ2-5	CASSQTASGEETQYF
17	TRBV9	TRBJ2-1	CASSVGGGVLPNNEQFF
15	TRBV9	TRBJ2-7	CASSSGQGGPYEQYF
15	TRBV3-1	TRBJ2-4	CASSQLAGGKNIQYF
15	TRBV28	TRBJ1-2	CASSLDRGLGSGYTF
14	TRBV27	TRBJ2-1	CASSLSASGIEQFF
15	TRBV27	TRBJ2-3	CASSPFREVTDTQYF
15	TRBV15	TRBJ2-7	CATSRDSQGPYEQYF
17	TRBV20-1	TRBJ2-1	CSAREAEREFSYNEQFF
15	TRBV20-1	TRBJ2-3	CSARTRQDRADTQYF
14	TRBV6-5	TRBJ2-2	CASSDSRTTGELFF
14	TRBV10-2	TRBJ1-5	CASSSFDSNQPQHF
13	TRBV18	TRBJ1-5	CASKREGNQPQHF
15	TRBV4-2	TRBJ2-7	CASSQEFGVSYEQYF
13	TRBV4-3	TRBJ2-7	CTSSQDEGYEQYF
15	TRBV12-3/TRBV12-4	TRBJ2-2	CASSLGRLNTGELFF
15	TRBV3-1	TRBJ2-7	CASSQVKLLSYEQYF
15	TRBV4-2	TRBJ2-3	CASSQEGLGTDTQYF
19	TRBV7-2	TRBJ2-1	CASSLAGGPGQGKYNEQFF
14	TRBV9	TRBJ2-7	CASSPRQGTHEQYF
13	TRBV29-1	TRBJ2-1	CSVTGTSTNEQFF
16	TRBV6-2/TRBV6-3	TRBJ2-1	CASSYSETPSYNEQFF
14	TRBV24-1	TRBJ2-3	CATSETGDTDTQYF
12	TRBV12-5	TRBJ2-1	CASGLWHYEQFF
13	TRBV11-2	TRBJ1-2	CASSLYSNYGYTF
17	TRBV30	TRBJ2-7	CAWSVVGQAGSSYEQYF
13	TRBV9	TRBJ2-1	CASSVPVGNEQFF